The 24 T cell receptor beta chains below all came from one sample that was sequenced in a study of T cells in women clearing cervical HPV infection. The repertoire was sequenced with immunoSEQ multiplex PCR; TCRdb's copy has only in-frame clones and lacks some. The sample table sets out approximately 30,000 clones. Sequencing used blood buffy coat. These TCRs come from a woman aged 18 to 75 with a cervical HPV16 infection that either progressed to CIN3+ or cleared (not recorded which).

About this clone itself: The CDR3 end falls 3 residues outside the read, so it is completed with the germline J gene. The chain recombines TRBV18 with TRBJ1-5, with D perhaps TRBD1 (5 bases). V was clipped by 1 base and J by 0 bases, with 7 bases between them. The CDR3 is 15 residues long. Looked up from germline, CDR1 is KGHSH and CDR2 is LQKENI. CDR3 DNA, as far as it was read: TGTGCCAGCTCACCACGGGGGGATAGCAATCAGCCC. Protein sequence: CASSPRGDSNQP. The full-length CDR3 reads as CASSPRGDSNQPQHF.

Concerning this clone itself: From the germline J gene comes the end of the CDR3, since the read stops 3 residues before it. J is TRBJ1-2 and V is TRBV6-2 or TRBV6-3, with D unresolved. Per germline, CDR1 MNHEY and CDR2 SVGEGT. This CDR3 has 15 amino acids. Partial CDR3 DNA: TGTGCCAGCAGAAAACTAGGAGTTCGCACAGATACC. This sequence encodes CASRKLGVRTDT. In full, the CDR3 reads CASRKLGVRTDTYTF.

Comment on this clone: The read ends 3 residues before the CDR3 terminus; that terminus is restored from the germline J gene. This chain joins TRBV9 and TRBJ2-1, with unresolved D. Trimming shortened V by 1 base and J by 6 bases, and 5 bases separated the two germline ends. This CDR3 is built from 12 residues. Germline CDR1 is SGDLS and CDR2 is YYNGEE. The part of the CDR3 DNA that was read is TGTGCCAGCAGCGTATCCGGCAATGAG. Its translation: CASSVSGNE. The whole CDR3 sequence is CASSVSGNEQFF.

Comments on this clone: Read sequence stops 3 residues before the CDR3 end, and the germline J gene provides the missing end. V and J are TRBV2 and TRBJ2-7; TRBD1 might be the D (6 bases). The ends were cut back, 7 bases at V and 5 bases at J, with 12 bases in the middle. From germline, CDR1 is SNHLY and CDR2 FYNNEI. This CDR3 is built from 12 residues. The DNA read from the CDR3 is TGTGCCAGCACCCGGACAGAAAACGAG. Protein sequence: CASTRTENE. The CDR3 as a whole reads CASTRTENEQYF.

About this clone itself: Coverage ceases 3 residues before the CDR3 finishes, and the germline J gene fills in the end. J is TRBJ1-2 and V is TRBV5-1, with D possibly TRBD1 on 6 matching bases. V was shortened by 4 bases and J by 7 bases, with 20 bases between the two germline ends. From germline, CDR1 is SGHRS and CDR2 YFSETQ. The CDR3 totals 15 residues. CDR3 sequence: CASSPQTGSGSGYTF. The sequenced CDR3 bases are TGCGCCAGCAGCCCACAAACAGGGTCGGGTAGTGGC.

As concerns this clone: The CDR3 end is not reached by the read, which stops 3 residues before it; the germline J gene fills it in. The V and J genes are TRBV7-2 and TRBJ2-5; D tentatively fits TRBD1 or TRBD2 (7 bases each). V was cut by 5 bases and J by 2 bases, with 12 bases left in between. This CDR3 region has 14 residues. Per germline, CDR1 SGHTA and CDR2 FQGNSA. The part of the CDR3 DNA that was read is TGTGCCAGCAGCAGCGGGACAGCACAAGAGACC. Its translation is CASSSGTAQET. The CDR3 in full is CASSSGTAQETQYF.

Worth noting for this clone: The sequenced fragment ends 3 residues before the CDR3 boundary, so the rest is inferred from the germline J gene. This sequence joins TRBV30 and TRBJ2-7; D is perhaps TRBD2 (7 bases). V lost 2 bases and J 6 bases, leaving 17 bases between the germline ends. This CDR3 region has 14 residues. Germline V gene data show CDR1 as GTSNPN and CDR2 as SVGIG (reference sequence). The part of the CDR3 DNA that was read is TGTGCCTGGAGTTCTCGGGGGGCCGTCGGCGAG. Translating gives CAWSSRGAVGE. The CDR3 in full is CAWSSRGAVGEQYF.

With regard to this clone: Read sequence stops 3 residues before the CDR3 end, and the germline J gene provides the missing end. This chain connects TRBV19 to TRBJ2-4; D assignment may be TRBD1 or TRBD2 (5 bases each). From germline, CDR1 is LNHDA and CDR2 SQIVND (reference sequence). The CDR3 contains 14 residues. This CDR3 reads CASSAGRENYGQYF. The sequenced part of the CDR3 DNA is TGTGCCAGTAGTGCCGGCAGGGAGAACTATGGT.

On this clone itself: Read data end 3 residues before the CDR3 end; the end is taken from the germline J gene. V and J are TRBV20-1 and TRBJ2-7, with 11 bases identical to TRBD1. The CDR3 is made up of 15 amino acids. The V segment lost 0 bases and the J segment 3 bases; nucleotides outside the gene matches: 4. Germline lookup yields CDR1 DFQATT and CDR2 SNEGSKA (reference sequence). CDR3 DNA, as far as it was read: TGCAGTGCTAGAGATAGTGGGACAGGGGGCTACGAG. Protein sequence: CSARDSGTGGYE. The complete CDR3 reads CSARDSGTGGYEQYF.

Concerning this clone itself: The read comes to an end 3 residues before the CDR3 does, leaving the germline J gene to fill in the end. The rearrangement joins TRBV18 to TRBJ2-5; maybe TRBD1 (6 bases). Germline V gives CDR1 KGHSH, CDR2 LQKENI. Trimming left V 6 bases short and J 5 bases short, with 22 bases between. CDR3 length equals 16 residues. The CDR3 region is CASSQGFGRPGETQYF. The covered CDR3 bases are TGTGCCAGCTCCCAGGGGTTTGGACGCCCGGGTGAGACC. Full variable domain (outside the CDR3, taken from reference TRBV18 and TRBJ2-5): NAGVMQNPRHLVRRRGQEARLRCSPMKGHSHVYWYRQLPEEGLKFMVYLQKENIIDESGMPKERFSAEFPKEGPSILRIQQVVRGDSAAYFCASSQGFGRPGETQYFGPGTRLLVL.

Points on this clone: The read stops 3 residues short of the end of the CDR3; the missing end is completed from the germline J gene. The chain carries TRBV12-3 or TRBV12-4 and TRBJ2-7; 8 bases are shared with TRBD1. The V gene end was trimmed by 3 bases and the J gene end by 3 bases; junction bases not matched to a gene: 1. The CDR3 length is 13 residues. CDR3 sequence: CASSFGQGYEQYF. CDR3 DNA, as far as it was read: TGTGCCAGCAGTTTCGGACAGGGCTACGAG.

On this clone: The missing CDR3 end, 3 residues past where the read stops, is filled in from the germline J gene. The V gene is TRBV12-3 or TRBV12-4, the J gene TRBJ1-2, with 12 bases identical to TRBD1. CDR3 length: 20 amino acids. V lost 1 base, J lost 0 bases, and 12 bases stayed unmatched. The DNA read from the CDR3 is TGTGCCAGCAGTTTAGAGCTTCCGGGACAGGGGGCGCAGGCTAACTATGGC. Amino acids: CASSLELPGQGAQANYG. The CDR3 reads in full as CASSLELPGQGAQANYGYTF.

A remark on this clone: Sequencing ends 3 residues short of the CDR3 end; the germline J gene provides the rest. The chain couples TRBV5-6 to TRBJ2-5; 7 bases agree with TRBD1. Germline assignment: CDR1 SGHDT and CDR2 YYEEEE. Trimming at V came to 5 bases and at J to 7 bases, leaving 8 bases not matched to a gene. The CDR3 extends over 13 amino acids. The CDR3 spells CASSPDRFGTQYF. CDR3 DNA (partial): TGTGCCAGCAGTCCGGACAGGTTCGGGACC.

Notes on this clone: Read data end 3 residues before the CDR3 end; the end is taken from the germline J gene. This chain joins TRBV20-1 and TRBJ1-5; TRBD1 is a possible D gene (5 bases). Germline V CDR1 and CDR2: DFQATT, SNEGSKA (reference sequence). This CDR3 contains 15 residues. V was pared by 1 base and J by 0 bases, with 10 bases between. The covered CDR3 bases are TGCAGTGCTAGAGGGTCAGGGAATAGCAATCAGCCC. This gives the protein CSARGSGNSNQP. The full CDR3 protein is CSARGSGNSNQPQHF.

As to this clone: The CDR3 extends 3 residues past the end of the read, so its final part is completed from the germline J gene. Other DNA sequences in this sample translate to the same CDR3. This chain uses TRBV30 with TRBJ1-2; 8 nucleotides agree with TRBD1. V was pared by 2 bases and J by 5 bases, with 7 bases of the junction left unmatched. The CDR3 has 14 residues. The germline V gene encodes CDR1 GTSNPN and CDR2 SVGIG (reference sequence). Partial CDR3 DNA: TGTGCCTGGAGTCCGGGGACAGGTGAATATGGC. It encodes CAWSPGTGEYG. The whole CDR3 sequence reads CAWSPGTGEYGYTF.

Worth noting for this clone: With the read ending 3 residues before the CDR3 end, the germline J gene is used to fill in that end. The rearrangement uses TRBV7-9 and TRBJ2-5; TRBD1 is a possible D gene (6 bases). The CDR3 runs 14 residues. V was clipped by 5 bases and J by 5 bases, with 15 bases between them. Germline CDR1 and CDR2: SEHNR and FQNEAQ (reference sequence). The CDR3 sequence is CASSPVGARETQYF. The covered CDR3 bases are TGTGCCAGCAGCCCAGTGGGGGCGAGGGAGACC. The full variable domain, its missing parts supplied by reference TRBV7-9 and TRBJ2-5, is DTGVSQNPRHKITKRGQNVTFRCDPISEHNRLYWYRQTLGQGPEFLTYFQNEAQLEKSRLLSDRFSAERPKGSFSTLEIQRTEQGDSAMYLCASSPVGARETQYFGPGTRLLVL.

Note on this clone: With the read ending 3 residues before the CDR3 end, the germline J gene is used to fill in that end. The gene calls are TRBV19 and TRBJ1-1; 9 bases agree with TRBD1. After removal of 7 bases from V and 4 bases from J, the junction contained 16 bases not matched to a gene. The CDR3 runs 17 residues. Germline V gene data show CDR1 as LNHDA and CDR2 as SQIVND (reference sequence). CDR3 sequence reads: CASKGVGTGLVVTEAFF. Partial CDR3 DNA: TGTGCCAGTAAAGGGGTTGGGACAGGGCTTGTCGTCACTGAA.

About this clone: Coverage ceases 3 residues before the CDR3 finishes, and the germline J gene fills in the end. The chain couples TRBV20-1 to TRBJ1-5, with 7 bases that match TRBD1. From germline, CDR1 is DFQATT and CDR2 SNEGSKA (reference sequence). V shed 4 bases and J 5 bases; nucleotides not matched to a gene: 5. The CDR3 is 13 amino acids. The CDR3: CSAKQGFDQPQHF. CDR3 DNA, as far as it was read: TGCAGTGCTAAACAGGGGTTTGATCAGCCC.

In the case of this clone: The sequence runs out 3 residues before the end of the CDR3; the remainder is reconstructed from the germline J gene. V gene TRBV9 combines with J gene TRBJ2-7, with TRBD1 identical over 7 bases. Unmatched junction bases numbered 16, after V lost 5 bases and J lost 2 bases. Germline-derived CDR1 and CDR2 are SGDLS and YYNGEE. The CDR3 loop spans 17 amino acids. The part of the CDR3 DNA that was read is TGTGCCAGCAGTCCTCTAAGTCCGGGACAGCTGCCCTACGAG. It codes for CASSPLSPGQLPYE. The entire CDR3 reads CASSPLSPGQLPYEQYF.

On this clone: The CDR3 is cut off 3 residues early in the read; its end comes from the germline J gene. The genes are TRBV20-1 and TRBJ2-7, with 12 bases that match TRBD2. Germline values: CDR1 DFQATT, CDR2 SNEGSKA (reference sequence). The CDR3 spans 15 residues. J lost 3 bases, V lost 3 bases, and 6 bases had no gene match. CDR3 residues: CSARALAGGFYEQYF. The part of the CDR3 DNA that was read is TGCAGTGCTAGGGCACTAGCGGGGGGCTTCTACGAG.

Of note for this clone: The read gets to within 3 residues of the CDR3 end, and the germline J gene fills in the rest. The chain couples TRBV19 to TRBJ2-7; 11 bases line up with TRBD2. Germline values: CDR1 LNHDA, CDR2 SQIVND (reference sequence). The CDR3 spans 17 residues. J was trimmed by 0 bases and V by 3 bases; bases with no gene match: 7. The sequenced CDR3 bases are TGTGCCAGTAGTATGGGCCTAGCGGGGGGAAGCTCCTACGAG. Translation gives CASSMGLAGGSSYE. The complete CDR3 reads CASSMGLAGGSSYEQYF.

Of note for this clone: The DNA ends 3 residues before the CDR3 does, and the rest of the CDR3 is filled in from the germline J gene. This chain links TRBV7-9 with TRBJ2-5; 10 bases line up with TRBD2. V dropped 1 base and J dropped 5; count of bases not matched to a gene: 4. The CDR3 loop spans 15 amino acids. CDR1 and CDR2 (germline): SEHNR, FQNEAQ (reference sequence). The CDR3 is CASSLVLAGEETQYF. Partial CDR3 DNA: TGTGCCAGCAGCTTAGTTCTAGCGGGGGAGGAGACC.

In regard to this clone: With the read ending 3 residues before the CDR3 end, the germline J gene is used to fill in that end. This rearrangement joins TRBV19 to TRBJ1-4; perhaps TRBD1 as D (5 bases). This CDR3 is 17 amino acids long. Germline values: CDR1 LNHDA, CDR2 SQIVND (reference sequence). CDR3 sequence reads: CASSPVLGNSGANVLFF. The CDR3 bases that were read are TGTGCCAGTAGCCCCGTTTTGGGGAACTCTGGGGCCAACGTA.

In regard to this clone: The read terminates 3 residues ahead of where the CDR3 ends, so the germline J gene completes it. The rearrangement joins TRBV13 to TRBJ2-3; D gene uncertain. Germline loops: CDR1 PRHDT, CDR2 FYEKMQ (reference sequence). The CDR3 runs 13 residues. The chain's CDR3 is CASSPGSGETQYF. The CDR3 DNA, read in part, is TGTGCCAGCAGCCCAGGCAGTGGAGAGACG.